The 27 T cell receptor beta chains below come from one sample, sequenced in a study of blood T cell repertoires in COVID-19. Libraries were prepared by immunoSEQ multiplex PCR; TCRdb keeps only in-frame clonotypes and omits some of them. Altogether some 40,000 clones are present, more than 70% being singletons, with the ten largest covering roughly 30%. Material for sequencing was peripheral blood. The origin of the receptors is a man in his 70s with active COVID-19.

This clone was seen only a few times. The gene calls are TRBV6-6 and TRBJ1-5; TRBD1 matches 8 bases. Looked up from germline, CDR1 is MNHNY and CDR2 is SVGAGI (reference sequence). V was pared by 6 bases and J by 6 bases, with 4 bases of the junction left unmatched. The CDR3 covers 13 residues. The CDR3 DNA follows: TGTGCCAGCAGCAGGACAGGGTTTCAGCCCCAGCATTTT. Protein sequence: CASSRTGFQPQHF.

Written as DNA, the CDR3 is TGCGCCAGCAGCCCCTGGTCGGGGGGGGCGGACTATGGCTACACCTTC. This translates into CASSPWSGGADYGYTF. The chain joins TRBV4-3 to TRBJ1-2; maybe TRBD1 (6 bases). Looked up from germline, CDR1 is LGHNA and CDR2 is YSLEER. The V end lost 4 bases, the J end lost 3 bases, and 18 bases lay between the germline ends. The CDR3 contains 16 residues.

This chain uses TRBV3-1 (or the pseudogene TRBV3-2) with TRBJ2-3, with D tentatively TRBD1 (6 bases). The CDR3 spans 14 residues. Between the trimmed V and J ends, which lost 1 base and 8 bases, there was a span of 13 bases. The germline gives CDR1 LGHDT, CDR2 YNNKEL (reference sequence). CDR3 nucleotide sequence: TGTGCCAGCAGCCAAGCGACAGGTCGGGGTACGCAGTATTTT. This codes for CASSQATGRGTQYF.

This clone was counted only a few times. The chain joins TRBV6-5 to TRBJ1-4; tentatively, D is TRBD1 (6 bases). Looked up from germline, CDR1 is MNHEY and CDR2 is SVGAGI. V lost 4 bases, J lost 0 bases, and 12 bases lay in between. The CDR3 totals 16 residues. CDR3 sequence reads: CASSLRGFATNEKLFF. The DNA of the CDR3 is TGTGCCAGCAGTTTGAGGGGGTTTGCAACTAATGAAAAACTGTTTTTT.

The genes are TRBV5-1 and TRBJ1-2; D gene unclear. Germline V gene sequence: CDR1 SGHRS, CDR2 YFSETQ. The CDR3 is 14 residues long. Trimming left V 0 bases short and J 0 bases short, with 6 bases between. Here the CDR3 DNA reads TGCGCCAGCAGCTTGGCCCCAGCTAACTATGGCTACACCTTC. Amino acid sequence: CASSLAPANYGYTF. Drawing the rest from reference TRBV5-1 and TRBJ1-2, the complete variable domain is KAGVTQTPRYLIKTRGQQVTLSCSPISGHRSVSWYQQTPGQGLQFLFEYFSETQRNKGNFPGRFSGRQFSNSRSEMNVSTLELGDSALYLCASSLAPANYGYTFGSGTRLTVV.

The J gene is TRBJ1-3, the V gene TRBV5-1; 8 nucleotides align to TRBD1. The V segment lost 3 bases and the J segment 2 bases; nucleotides outside the gene matches: 7. The germline V gene has CDR1 SGHRS and CDR2 YFSETQ. The CDR3 sequence is 16 residues long. The CDR3 is CASSWRTGGPGNTIYF. The CDR3 bases are TGCGCCAGCAGCTGGAGAACAGGGGGACCTGGAAACACCATATATTTT.

The chain recombines TRBV7-3 with TRBJ1-1, with 7 bases aligning to TRBD1. The CDR3 extends over 13 amino acids. Germline-derived CDR1 and CDR2 are SGHTA and FQGTGA. The ends lost 3 bases at V and 4 bases at J; junction bases unmatched: 2. The CDR3 DNA reads as TGTGCCAGCAGCTTGACAGGGAGCACTGAAGCTTTCTTT. The encoded protein is CASSLTGSTEAFF.

The genes are TRBV5-1 and TRBJ2-6, with D possibly TRBD2 on 6 matching bases. The CDR3 covers 16 residues. Between the trimmed V and J ends, which lost 0 bases and 2 bases, there was a span of 9 bases. The germline V gene has CDR1 SGHRS and CDR2 YFSETQ. The CDR3 region has the DNA TGCGCCAGCAGCTTGGTCTCGGGGGCTGGGGCCAACGTCCTGACTTTC. It is translated as CASSLVSGAGANVLTF.

This chain joins TRBV5-6 and TRBJ1-3; D ambiguous. Germline assignment: CDR1 SGHDT and CDR2 YYEEEE. Trimming cost V 1 base and J 0 bases, with 11 bases left between them. CDR3 length: 16 residues. The CDR3 sequence: CASSLIGGSSGNTIYF. In nucleotides, the CDR3 is TGTGCCAGCAGCTTGATTGGCGGTAGCTCTGGAAACACCATATATTTT.

This rearrangement joins TRBV29-1 to TRBJ1-5; TRBD1 might be the D (6 bases). The ends were cut back, 4 bases at V and 1 base at J, with 11 bases in the middle. The germline V gene has CDR1 SQVTM and CDR2 ANQGSEA. The CDR3 is 14 residues long. The CDR3 region is CSVGGQGSNQPQHF. The DNA of the CDR3 is TGCAGCGTTGGGGGGCAGGGGAGCAATCAGCCCCAGCATTTT.

J is TRBJ2-1 and V is TRBV9; 7 positions match TRBD2. Looked up from germline, CDR1 is SGDLS and CDR2 is YYNGEE. V trimming: 2 bases; J trimming: 4 bases; junction bases outside the gene matches: 15. There are 18 residues in the CDR3. DNA for the CDR3: TGTGCCAGCAGCGTGCCCCCCAATATTGGCGGGGGATACAATGAGCAGTTCTTC. The encoded protein is CASSVPPNIGGGYNEQFF.

The chain combines TRBV6-5 with TRBJ2-3, with 14 nucleotides matching TRBD2. Germline V gene data show CDR1 as MNHEY and CDR2 as SVGAGI. The CDR3 length is 13 residues. J lost 6 bases, V lost 10 bases, and 3 bases had no gene match. CDR3 sequence (DNA): TGTGCCAAGGGGACTAGCGGGAGTGATACGCAGTATTTT. Its protein product is CAKGTSGSDTQYF.

The chain uses TRBV23-1 and TRBJ1-1, with D tentatively TRBD1 (5 bases). TRBV23-1 is flagged as an ORF with uncertain function. The V gene lost 0 bases and the J gene lost 3 bases, with 17 bases spanning the gap. The CDR3 spans 17 residues. CDR3 in amino acids: CASSQSGRGGRYTEAFF. The CDR3 coding sequence is TGCGCCAGCAGTCAATCAGGGCGGGGCGGTAGGTACACTGAAGCTTTCTTT.

This clone was observed once. The chain joins TRBV9 to TRBJ1-6, with D possibly matching TRBD1 (6 bases). The germline V and J ends were trimmed by 4 bases and 6 bases, with 11 bases remaining between them. The germline CDR1 and CDR2 sequences are SGDLS and YYNGEE. The CDR3 is 14 residues long. The CDR3 DNA sequence: TGTGCCAGCAGCCGGGACATAGCTAATTCACCCCTCCACTTT. The encoded protein is CASSRDIANSPLHF. Drawing the rest from reference TRBV9 and TRBJ1-6, the complete variable domain is DSGVTQTPKHLITATGQRVTLRCSPRSGDLSVYWYQQSLDQGLQFLIQYYNGEERAKGNILERFSAQQFPDLHSELNLSSLELGDSALYFCASSRDIANSPLHFGNGTRLTVT.

This clone was recorded a few times. The chain employs TRBV28 and TRBJ2-7, with TRBD1 matching over 9 bases. The CDR3 totals 15 residues. Per the germline V gene, CDR1 is MDHEN and CDR2 is SYDVKM. Trimming cost V 5 bases and J 9 bases; bases outside gene matches: 14. The CDR3 bases are TGTGCCAGCAGTCCCCAGGGACAGGGTGCTAGAGGGCAGTACTTC. It yields the protein CASSPQGQGARGQYF. Using reference TRBV28 and TRBJ2-7 for the parts outside the CDR3, the full variable domain is DVKVTQSSRYLVKRTGEKVFLECVQDMDHENMFWYRQDPGLGLRLIYFSYDVKMKEKGDIPEGYSVSREKKERFSLILESASTNQTSMYLCASSPQGQGARGQYFGPGTRLTVT.

The chain recombines TRBV27 with TRBJ2-1; tentative D call: TRBD2 (7 bases). Germline V lookup: CDR1 MNHEY, CDR2 SMNVEV (reference sequence). V was trimmed by 3 bases and J by 14 bases, leaving 29 bases between them. The CDR3 is 17 amino acids. This chain's CDR3 is CASSFQPWGGPTSGKFF. CDR3 coding DNA: TGTGCCAGCAGTTTCCAGCCTTGGGGGGGGCCCACCTCGGGGAAGTTCTTC.

The chain carries TRBV6-2 or TRBV6-3 and TRBJ2-1, with no clear D. CDR1 and CDR2 (germline): MNHEY, SVGEGT. There are 12 residues in the CDR3. V was clipped by 6 bases and J by 9 bases, with 12 bases between them. The CDR3, as DNA: TGTGCCAGCAGCCTCACCGGCGGTGAGCAGTTCTTC. Amino acid sequence: CASSLTGGEQFF.

The chain couples TRBV19 to TRBJ2-7, with a tentative D call TRBD2 (7 bases). Trimming left V 5 bases short and J 7 bases short, with 18 bases between. The CDR3 loop spans 14 amino acids. Germline V gene lookup returns CDR1 LNHDA and CDR2 SQIVND (reference sequence). In DNA, the CDR3 is TGTGCCAGTAGTTTACAGGGAGGGGCAAAGGAGCAGTACTTC. It encodes CASSLQGGAKEQYF.

This chain joins TRBV2 and TRBJ1-3; D possibly corresponds to TRBD1 (5 bases). The CDR3 length is 14 residues. CDR1 is SNHLY, CDR2 FYNNEI, per germline. Trimming took off 2 bases at V and 1 base at J, with 6 bases between the two ends. Here the CDR3 DNA reads TGTGCCAGCAGTGAACAGGGTTCTGGAAACACCATATATTTT. Residues: CASSEQGSGNTIYF.

This chain uses TRBV7-9 with TRBJ2-7; 12 bases are a match to TRBD2. V lost 3 bases, J lost 4 bases, and 1 base stayed unmatched. The CDR3 extends over 14 amino acids. The germline gives CDR1 SEHNR, CDR2 FQNEAQ (reference sequence). As DNA, the CDR3 is TGTGCCAGCAGCTTGACTAGCGGGGGTTACGAGCAGTACTTC. This sequence encodes CASSLTSGGYEQYF.

The chain couples TRBV28 to TRBJ2-7; TRBD2 is a possible D gene (5 bases). The V end lost 7 bases, the J end lost 4 bases, and 20 bases lay between the germline ends. Looked up from germline, CDR1 is MDHEN and CDR2 is SYDVKM. CDR3 size: 15 residues. The CDR3 loop is CASNDSADSPYEQYF. CDR3 in DNA: TGTGCCAGCAATGATTCGGCGGACTCACCTTACGAGCAGTACTTC.

This clone was seen just once. The chain carries TRBV6-2 or TRBV6-3 and TRBJ1-5, with 8 bases aligning to TRBD1. The CDR3 loop spans 14 amino acids. The V and J ends lost 2 bases and 6 bases, in that order; junction bases with no gene match: 3. Germline V gives CDR1 MNHEY, CDR2 SVGEGT. For the CDR3, the DNA is TGTGCCAGCAGTTACGCAGGGGGCGGTCAGCCCCAGCATTTT. Amino acid sequence: CASSYAGGGQPQHF.

The rearrangement joins TRBV7-9 to TRBJ2-4; TRBD2 agrees at 10 bases. V shed 2 bases, J shed 2 bases, and the junction held 6 bases outside the gene matches. The CDR3 spans 17 residues. Germline CDR1 and CDR2: SEHNR and FQNEAQ (reference sequence). CDR3: CASSLPGAGGSKNIQYF. CDR3 sequence (DNA): TGTGCCAGCAGCTTACCGGGAGCGGGAGGGTCCAAAAACATTCAGTACTTC.

The V call is TRBV3-1 (or the pseudogene TRBV3-2), the J call TRBJ2-5, with 14 bases matching TRBD2. V shed 6 bases, J shed 4 bases, and the junction held 4 bases outside the gene matches. Per the germline V gene, CDR1 is LGHDT and CDR2 is YNNKEL (reference sequence). The CDR3 runs 15 residues. The CDR3 region is CASRTSGRGVETQYF. CDR3 nucleotide sequence: TGTGCCAGCAGGACTAGCGGGAGGGGGGTAGAGACCCAGTACTTC.

The gene calls are TRBV10-3 and TRBJ1-2, with a tentative D call TRBD1 (5 bases). Germline V gene sequence: CDR1 ENHRY, CDR2 SYGVKD. This CDR3 spans 15 amino acids. The V gene lost 6 bases and the J gene lost 0 bases, with 14 bases spanning the gap. CDR3 protein: CAIRGGTEANYGYTF. Here the CDR3 DNA reads TGTGCCATCAGGGGGGGGACGGAAGCTAACTATGGCTACACCTTC.

The chain employs TRBV7-3 and TRBJ2-5; TRBD2 might be the D (5 bases). With 5 bases removed from V and 7 bases from J, the gap between germline ends came to 17 bases. Germline CDR1 and CDR2: SGHTA and FQGTGA. This CDR3 region has 14 residues. CDR3 coding DNA: TGTGCCAGCAGCCGAACGGCGGGCCTGGGGACCCAGTACTTC. Translating it yields CASSRTAGLGTQYF.

The chain has TRBV28 and TRBJ1-1; D gene unclear. The CDR3 length is 14 residues. Germline CDR1 and CDR2: MDHEN and SYDVKM. Trimming took 2 bases from V and 3 from J, leaving 10 bases between them. The CDR3 sequence: CASSLTYRYTEAFF. The CDR3 region has the DNA TGTGCCAGCAGTTTAACCTACCGATACACTGAAGCTTTCTTT.